Below, 24 T cell receptor beta chains from the same sample are listed, as sequenced in a study of vaccination and CD4 T cells after COVID-19. Indicated treatment: approximately nine-day PBMC culture with coronavirus spike peptide pools or control peptides (ViraFEST assay). These receptors have no identified antigens. Sequenced with the Oncomine TCR Beta short-read assay was DNA taken from cultured CD4+ T cells. TCRdb called the PCR reads again in MiXCR, with one record for every CDR3 protein. The data hold 15,000 to 17,000 distinct CDR3 sequences, with about three quarters observed a single time. Sequenced sample: CD4+ T cells from blood, cultured in vitro. Receptors originate from a human donor who had recovered from COVID-19.

V is TRBV15 and J is TRBJ2-2; 8 nucleotides line up with TRBD2. This CDR3 spans 16 amino acids. J gave up 5 bases and V 1 base, and 6 bases lay outside the gene matches. Germline-derived CDR1 and CDR2 are LNHNV and YYDKDF (reference sequence). In DNA, the CDR3 is TGTGCCACCAGCAGAGTAACTAGCGGTCCAACCGGGGAGCTGTTTTTT. This translates into CATSRVTSGPTGELFF.

This chain joins TRBV27 and TRBJ2-3; D unresolved. CDR1 is MNHEY, CDR2 SMNVEV, per germline (reference sequence). V was shortened by 5 bases and J by 3 bases, with 18 bases between the two germline ends. There are 16 residues in the CDR3. This CDR3 reads CASSGTRAANTDTQYF. CDR3 DNA sequence: TGTGCCAGCAGTGGAACCCGGGCCGCAAATACAGATACGCAGTATTTT.

The V gene is TRBV6-1, the J gene TRBJ2-1, with D possibly being TRBD2 (6 bases). The CDR3 is 14 amino acids. The germline V and J ends were trimmed by 7 bases and 7 bases, with 17 bases remaining between them. Germline CDR1 is MNHNS and CDR2 is SASEGT. CDR3 nucleotide sequence: TGTGCCAGCATAGTGGCGGGAAGTGGGAATGAGCAGTTCTTC. This sequence encodes CASIVAGSGNEQFF.

This rearrangement joins TRBV20-1 to TRBJ1-6, with a possible D match to TRBD1 (6 bases). Germline lookup yields CDR1 DFQATT and CDR2 SNEGSKA (reference sequence). The CDR3 runs 15 residues. Trimming removed 5 bases at V and 8 bases at J, with 19 bases between. The CDR3 DNA is TGCAGTGCTCCCTCTTTTGGGGGGGCGTATTCACCCCTCCACTTT. Translating gives CSAPSFGGAYSPLHF.

The genes are TRBV10-2 and TRBJ1-1; D perhaps matches TRBD1 (5 bases). Germline V lookup: CDR1 WSHSY, CDR2 SAAADI. The CDR3 has 15 amino acids. V lost 5 bases and J 1 base, leaving 14 bases between the germline ends. CDR3 coding DNA: TGCGCCAGCAGTCGGGCAGGGAGGGGGAACACTGAAGCTTTCTTT. Translated: CASSRAGRGNTEAFF.

This clonotype was observed once. The rearrangement links TRBV20-1 to TRBJ1-1, with 8 bases lining up with TRBD1. The V and J ends lost 4 bases and 7 bases, in that order; junction bases with no gene match: 8. Per the germline V gene, CDR1 is DFQATT and CDR2 is SNEGSKA (reference sequence). The CDR3 loop spans 13 amino acids. The CDR3 is CSATETGDNEAFF. Here the CDR3 DNA reads TGCAGTGCTACCGAGACAGGGGACAATGAAGCTTTCTTT.

The chain links TRBV7-2 to TRBJ1-5, with D hard to call. The CDR3 is 13 residues long. Germline loops: CDR1 SGHTA, CDR2 FQGNSA. The ends were cut back, 8 bases at V and 0 bases at J, with 8 bases in the middle. The CDR3: CASAPGSNQPQHF. The CDR3 nucleotides read TGTGCCAGCGCCCCAGGTAGCAATCAGCCCCAGCATTTT.

This chain connects TRBV15 to TRBJ1-3; 7 nucleotides agree with TRBD1. Germline CDR1 and CDR2: LNHNV and YYDKDF (reference sequence). The trim removed 2 bases at V and 6 bases at J, leaving 7 bases unmatched. This CDR3 is built from 15 residues. In DNA form, the CDR3 reads TGTGCCACCAGCAGATACGGGACAGAGCTAAACACCATATATTTT. Amino acid sequence: CATSRYGTELNTIYF. Looking up the rest from reference TRBV15 and TRBJ1-3 gives the full variable domain: DAMVIQNPRYQVTQFGKPVTLSCSQTLNHNVMYWYQQKSSQAPKLLFHYYDKDFNNEADTPDNFQSRRPNTSFCFLDIRSPGLGDTAMYLCATSRYGTELNTIYFGEGSWLTVV.

The chain joins TRBV6-1 to TRBJ2-7, with D uncertain. The CDR3 sequence is 12 residues long. Germline V gene sequence: CDR1 MNHNS, CDR2 SASEGT. V gave up 1 base and J gave up 7 bases, with 8 bases separating them. The CDR3 loop reads CASSEGLREQYF. The CDR3 bases are TGTGCCAGCAGTGAAGGCCTCAGGGAGCAGTACTTC.

The chain combines TRBV21-1 with TRBJ1-1; the D call of TRBD1 is as the table states it, not checked on the DNA. TRBV21-1 corresponds to a pseudogene. This CDR3 comprises 16 residues. CDR3 protein: CASIDREARRDTEAFF. In DNA, the CDR3 is TGTGCCAGCATCGACAGGGAGGCCAGACGGGACACTGAAGCTTTCTTT.

The rearrangement joins TRBV5-8 to TRBJ1-5; 7 bases are shared with TRBD1. The junction had 8 bases not matched to a gene; V was cut back by 7 bases and J by 7 bases. This CDR3 is 13 amino acids long. Germline V gene sequence: CDR1 SGHTS, CDR2 YDEGEE. CDR3 coding DNA: TGTGCCAGCGTTCGGGACAGTCGACAGCCCCAGCATTTT. Its translation: CASVRDSRQPQHF.

The gene calls are TRBV20-1 and TRBJ2-5; a possible D gene is TRBD2 (5 bases). This CDR3 region has 13 residues. Germline CDR1 is DFQATT and CDR2 is SNEGSKA (reference sequence). With 0 bases removed from V and 8 bases from J, the gap between germline ends came to 13 bases. For the CDR3, the DNA is TGCAGTGCTAGAGATTCCCGAGACTATACCCAGTACTTC. It specifies CSARDSRDYTQYF.

The chain recombines TRBV19 with TRBJ1-2; no firm D call. The CDR3 spans 12 residues. The germline V gene has CDR1 LNHDA and CDR2 SQIVND (reference sequence). This CDR3 is CVRPPFLDGYTF. In nucleotides, the CDR3 is TGTGTGAGGCCCCCGTTCCTGGATGGCTACACCTTC.

The V and J genes are TRBV20-1 and TRBJ2-1; D might be TRBD1 (5 bases). From germline, CDR1 is DFQATT and CDR2 SNEGSKA (reference sequence). Trimming took off 4 bases at V and 6 bases at J, with 22 bases between the two ends. The CDR3 is 16 amino acids. The CDR3 spells CSATTPQGTPGNEQFF. The CDR3, as DNA: TGCAGTGCTACGACCCCGCAGGGCACCCCGGGCAATGAGCAGTTCTTC.

This chain uses TRBV27 with TRBJ1-6; D is unclear. The CDR3 length is 14 residues. The V gene's germline CDR1 is MNHEY and CDR2 SMNVEV (reference sequence). V was trimmed by 6 bases and J by 10 bases, leaving 16 bases between them. The CDR3 nucleotides are TGTGCCAGCAGCCCACCTCGGAGGCCGTCACCCCTCCACTTT. Translated, it gives CASSPPRRPSPLHF.

The rearrangement uses TRBV6-5 and TRBJ2-5; 9 nucleotides line up with TRBD2. V lost 3 bases to trimming and J lost 5 bases; unmatched junction nucleotides: 13. The CDR3 has 17 amino acids. The germline V gene encodes CDR1 MNHEY and CDR2 SVGAGI. The CDR3 is CASSYFRLAVFGETQYF. CDR3 sequence (DNA): TGTGCCAGCAGTTATTTTCGACTAGCGGTATTTGGGGAGACCCAGTACTTC.

V is TRBV28 and J is TRBJ2-7, with 7 nucleotides matching TRBD2. In germline, CDR1 is MDHEN, CDR2 SYDVKM. The CDR3 has 13 amino acids. V dropped 6 bases and J dropped 4; count of bases not matched to a gene: 6. The CDR3 reads CASSLIGRYEQYF. In nucleotides, the CDR3 is TGTGCCAGCAGCCTTATCGGGAGGTACGAGCAGTACTTC.

The chain combines TRBV5-6 with TRBJ1-6; D uncertain. CDR3 size: 14 residues. With 7 bases removed from V and 6 bases from J, the gap between germline ends came to 14 bases. Per germline, CDR1 SGHDT and CDR2 YYEEEE. CDR3 protein: CASFLLHSNSPLHF. In DNA, the CDR3 is TGTGCCAGCTTTTTACTCCACAGTAATTCACCCCTCCACTTT. Full variable domain (outside the CDR3, taken from reference TRBV5-6 and TRBJ1-6): DAGVTQSPTHLIKTRGQQVTLRCSPKSGHDTVSWYQQALGQGPQFIFQYYEEEERQRGNFPDRFSGHQFPNYSSELNVNALLLGDSALYLCASFLLHSNSPLHFGNGTRLTVT.

The table lists this clonotype with a few counts. The chain joins TRBV11-2 to TRBJ2-7, with D uncertain. Trimming cost V 1 base and J 5 bases, with 9 bases left between them. The CDR3 is 13 amino acids. In germline, CDR1 is SGHAT, CDR2 FQNNGV. CDR3 sequence: CASSLVPSHEQYF. DNA for the CDR3: TGTGCCAGCAGCTTAGTACCTAGTCACGAGCAGTACTTC.

The chain uses TRBV20-1 and TRBJ2-2, with a possible D match to TRBD2 (6 bases). The CDR3 is 17 residues long. Deletions cut 4 bases from V and 4 bases from J, with 22 bases between. Germline V lookup: CDR1 DFQATT, CDR2 SNEGSKA (reference sequence). In nucleotides, the CDR3 is TGCAGTGCTATCGACCCGGCGGGGCTCGGTCCCACCGGGGAGCTGTTTTTT. This translates into CSAIDPAGLGPTGELFF.

The chain is built from TRBV19 and TRBJ1-6, with D maybe TRBD1 (5 bases). Trimming removed 0 bases from V and 7 bases from J, with 10 bases in between. The CDR3 covers 15 residues. Germline CDR1 reads LNHDA; CDR2 reads SQIVND (reference sequence). The CDR3 is CASSIDRGQNSPLHF. The CDR3 DNA sequence: TGTGCCAGTAGTATAGACCGGGGCCAAAATTCACCCCTCCACTTT.

In nucleotides, the CDR3 is TGCAGTGCTAGAGGGAACAGGCGGACACTCTATGGCTACACCTTC. Protein: CSARGNRRTLYGYTF. The rearrangement joins TRBV20-1 to TRBJ1-2, with D perhaps matching TRBD1 (5 bases). The CDR3 consists of 15 residues. Germline lookup yields CDR1 DFQATT and CDR2 SNEGSKA (reference sequence). Trimming removed 1 base at V and 4 bases at J, with 16 bases between.

The chain recombines TRBV6-1 with TRBJ2-7, with 13 bases matching TRBD2. Germline CDR1 and CDR2: MNHNS and SASEGT. The V segment lost 0 bases and the J segment 4 bases; nucleotides outside the gene matches: 15. The CDR3 covers 20 residues. The CDR3 is CASSEAWTSGRREKSYEQYF. For the CDR3, the DNA is TGTGCCAGCAGTGAAGCCTGGACTAGCGGGAGAAGGGAGAAATCTTACGAGCAGTACTTC.

The rearrangement uses TRBV20-1 and TRBJ1-3; maybe TRBD1 (5 bases). The CDR3 spans 14 residues. The ends were cut back, 6 bases at V and 4 bases at J, with 16 bases in the middle. The germline V gene encodes CDR1 DFQATT and CDR2 SNEGSKA (reference sequence). DNA of the CDR3: TGCAGTGCCCATCATTCGGGGCGGGGAAACACCATATATTTT. It translates to CSAHHSGRGNTIYF.